Each of the 21 T cell receptor beta chains below was sequenced from the same sample in a study of cytomegalovirus exposure and HLA in healthy donors. Primers for the PCR totalled 60 Vbeta and 13 Jbeta. Assay: immunoSEQ multiplex PCR; the TCRdb copy retains only in-frame clones and omits some. The sample records some 140,000 clones, 73% being singletons. The sample taken for sequencing was PBMCs. These TCRs come from a woman aged 40 to 50 in good health and CMV-seronegative.

V gene TRBV2 combines with J gene TRBJ2-1, with no clear D. Germline V gives CDR1 SNHLY, CDR2 FYNNEI. CDR3 size: 13 residues. Trimming took 2 bases from V and 8 from J, leaving 10 bases between them. CDR3 sequence (DNA): TGTGCCAGCAGTGAAAACCAGGCCGATGAGCAGTTCTTC. Protein sequence: CASSENQADEQFF.

This clone showed up just a few times. Here the CDR3 reads CASSLTGLTNEKLFF. The CDR3 DNA reads TGTGCCAGCAGTTTAACAGGGCTAACTAATGAAAAACTGTTTTTT. This chain uses TRBV6-5 with TRBJ1-4; possibly TRBD1 for D (6 bases). The CDR3 consists of 15 residues. Germline CDR1 and CDR2: MNHEY and SVGAGI. The V end was cut by 4 bases, the J end by 1 base, with 10 bases between.

This sequence joins TRBV28 and TRBJ1-5; D might be TRBD1 (6 bases). The CDR3 length is 15 residues. Trimming removed 5 bases at V and 11 bases at J, with 22 bases between. Germline V lookup: CDR1 MDHEN, CDR2 SYDVKM. The CDR3 DNA sequence: TGTGCCAGCAGTGTTCCGGGACATCCGCTTGGGTCCCAGCATTTT. Its protein product is CASSVPGHPLGSQHF.

The chain has TRBV7-9 and TRBJ1-2; 9 bases fit TRBD1. The CDR3 has 15 residues. Germline CDR1 SEHNR, CDR2 FQNEAQ (reference sequence). After removal of 5 bases from V and 5 bases from J, the junction contained 9 bases not matched to a gene. CDR3 loop: CASSLGTGPEYGYTF. The CDR3, as DNA: TGTGCCAGCAGCCTTGGGACAGGGCCCGAATATGGCTACACCTTC.

This clone was recorded a few times. V usage is TRBV5-1 and J usage is TRBJ1-2, with D unclear. The CDR3 covers 16 residues. Germline loops: CDR1 SGHRS, CDR2 YFSETQ. V dropped 2 bases and J dropped 6 bases, with 20 bases sitting between them. CDR3 sequence: CASSFQAGLGADGYTF. In DNA, the CDR3 is TGCGCCAGCAGCTTTCAGGCAGGACTAGGAGCGGATGGCTACACCTTC.

This chain joins TRBV5-4 and TRBJ1-6; tentative D call: TRBD1 (5 bases). Trimming left V 3 bases short and J 7 bases short, with 14 bases between. This CDR3 spans 15 amino acids. CDR1 and CDR2 (germline): SGHNT, YYREEE (reference sequence). The CDR3 DNA reads TGTGCCAGCAGCTCGGGTGGGGCAAGCAATTCACCCCTCCACTTT. Translating gives CASSSGGASNSPLHF.

The chain uses TRBV20-1 and TRBJ1-4, with 10 nucleotides matching TRBD1. The CDR3 extends over 11 amino acids. CDR1 is DFQATT and CDR2 is SNEGSKA in the germline V gene (reference sequence). V shed 5 bases and J 11 bases; nucleotides not matched to a gene: 2. In DNA, the CDR3 is TGCAGTGCTCAGGACAGGGGGAAACTGTTTTTT. Translated, it gives CSAQDRGKLFF.

This chain links TRBV6-1 with TRBJ2-3; no definite D call. Trimming removed 6 bases from V and 4 bases from J, with 14 bases in between. The CDR3 length is 14 residues. CDR1 is MNHNS, CDR2 SASEGT, per germline. The DNA of the CDR3 is TGTGCCAGCAGGTTGACACAAGTCGCAGATACGCAGTATTTT. Translating gives CASRLTQVADTQYF.

This chain joins TRBV7-9 and TRBJ2-1; 7 nucleotides match TRBD2. In germline, CDR1 is SEHNR, CDR2 FQNEAQ (reference sequence). The CDR3 covers 15 residues. Trimming cost V 6 bases and J 8 bases; bases outside gene matches: 13. The CDR3 reads CASRDGGGTRDEQFF. CDR3 in DNA: TGTGCCAGCAGGGATGGGGGGGGGACTCGGGATGAGCAGTTCTTC.

The gene calls are TRBV4-1 and TRBJ1-5, with D unclear. This CDR3 region has 15 residues. V lost 1 base to trimming and J lost 6 bases, with 13 bases between them. Looked up from germline, CDR1 is MGHRA and CDR2 is YSYEKL. CDR3 protein: CASSQGYGNVQPQHF. DNA for the CDR3: TGCGCCAGCAGCCAAGGATACGGGAACGTTCAGCCCCAGCATTTT.

V and J are TRBV27 and TRBJ1-1, with D perhaps TRBD1 (5 bases). Germline V gives CDR1 MNHEY, CDR2 SMNVEV (reference sequence). The length of the CDR3 is 14 residues. V was shortened by 6 bases and J by 5 bases, with 16 bases between the two germline ends. CDR3 DNA: TGTGCCAGCAGCGACCGCGGGGGGGAAACTGAAGCTTTCTTT. This translates into CASSDRGGETEAFF.

J is TRBJ2-7 and V is TRBV11-1; D might be TRBD2 (5 bases). CDR3 length: 14 amino acids. V was shortened by 1 base and J by 3 bases, with 10 bases between the two germline ends. The germline V gene has CDR1 SGHAT and CDR2 FQDESV (reference sequence). The CDR3: CASSLGSGNYEQYV. The CDR3 DNA reads as TGTGCCAGCAGCTTAGGTTCCGGGAACTACGAGCAGTACGTC.

V gene TRBV28 combines with J gene TRBJ1-2, with no clear D. The CDR3 is 12 residues long. The V end was cut by 3 bases, the J end by 8 bases, with 10 bases between. From germline, CDR1 is MDHEN and CDR2 SYDVKM. CDR3: CASSLSGKGYTF. The CDR3 DNA reads as TGTGCCAGCAGTTTGTCCGGGAAGGGCTACACCTTC.

V and J are TRBV4-2 and TRBJ2-2; D is undetermined. V was shortened by 2 bases and J by 5 bases, with 3 bases between the two germline ends. Germline CDR1 reads LGHNA; CDR2 reads YNFKEQ. The CDR3 contains 12 residues. CDR3 nucleotides: TGTGCCAGCAGCCAACGTACCGGGGAGCTGTTTTTT. It specifies CASSQRTGELFF.

The rearrangement uses TRBV5-1 and TRBJ1-5, with D perhaps matching TRBD1 (5 bases). CDR1 and CDR2 (germline): SGHRS, YFSETQ. The V and J ends lost 2 bases and 1 base respectively, with 10 bases between them. This CDR3 spans 15 amino acids. The CDR3 region has the DNA TGCGCCAGCAGCTTAGACGGGGGGAGCAATCAGCCCCAGCATTTT. Protein sequence: CASSLDGGSNQPQHF.

The gene calls are TRBV27 and TRBJ1-2, with D hard to call. The V and J ends lost 2 bases and 4 bases respectively, with 14 bases between them. This CDR3 has 15 amino acids. Germline assignment: CDR1 MNHEY and CDR2 SMNVEV (reference sequence). CDR3 sequence reads: CASSLRPGAAYGYTF. In DNA form, the CDR3 reads TGTGCCAGCAGTTTACGACCAGGCGCCGCCTATGGCTACACCTTC.

In its sample, this clone was seen a few times. The V call is TRBV6-5, the J call TRBJ2-2; 8 bases agree with TRBD1. V trimming: 6 bases; J trimming: 1 base; junction bases outside the gene matches: 4. Germline V gene lookup returns CDR1 MNHEY and CDR2 SVGAGI. The CDR3 consists of 15 residues. DNA for the CDR3: TGTGCCAGCAGACGACAGGGGCTGAACACCGGGGAGCTGTTTTTT. Translation: CASRRQGLNTGELFF.

V gene TRBV7-9 combines with J gene TRBJ1-5; TRBD1 aligns across 8 bases. The CDR3 has 14 amino acids. Germline V lookup: CDR1 SEHNR, CDR2 FQNEAQ (reference sequence). J was trimmed by 5 bases and V by 6 bases; bases with no gene match: 6. In nucleotides, the CDR3 is TGTGCCAGCAGTGGATCAGGGGGCCATCAGCCCCAGCATTTT. This codes for CASSGSGGHQPQHF.

V is TRBV27 and J is TRBJ2-3; 8 bases align to TRBD1. The CDR3 sequence is 16 residues long. The V and J ends lost 5 bases and 0 bases, in that order; junction bases with no gene match: 7. The germline V gene has CDR1 MNHEY and CDR2 SMNVEV (reference sequence). CDR3 DNA: TGTGCCAGCAGTCCCATTGGGACAGGTAGCACAGATACGCAGTATTTT. Translating it yields CASSPIGTGSTDTQYF.

CDR3 coding DNA: TGTGCCAGCTCAAGTTGGCGGGCTGGTCTGTTTGAAGCTTTCTTT. It specifies CASSSWRAGLFEAFF. The rearrangement links TRBV18 to TRBJ1-1; D call uncertain. There are 15 residues in the CDR3. V was shortened by 5 bases and J by 7 bases, with 20 bases between the two germline ends. Germline CDR1 and CDR2: KGHSH and LQKENI.

The chain recombines TRBV7-8 with TRBJ1-3, with D possibly being TRBD1 (5 bases). The CDR3 extends over 16 amino acids. Trimming stripped 5 bases from V and 0 bases from J, with 14 bases between. Germline CDR1 reads SGHVS; CDR2 reads FQNEAQ. The CDR3 sequence is CASSPQGRRSGNTIYF. CDR3 bases: TGTGCCAGCAGCCCTCAGGGTCGTCGCTCTGGAAACACCATATATTTT.